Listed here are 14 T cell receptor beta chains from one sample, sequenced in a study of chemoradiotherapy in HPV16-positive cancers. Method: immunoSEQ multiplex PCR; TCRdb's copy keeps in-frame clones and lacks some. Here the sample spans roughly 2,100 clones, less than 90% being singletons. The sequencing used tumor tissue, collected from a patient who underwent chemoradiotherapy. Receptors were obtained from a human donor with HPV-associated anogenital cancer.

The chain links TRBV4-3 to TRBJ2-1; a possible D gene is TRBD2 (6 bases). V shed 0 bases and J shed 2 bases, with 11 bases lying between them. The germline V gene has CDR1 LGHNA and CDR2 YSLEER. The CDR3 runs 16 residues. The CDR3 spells CASSQEGLATYNEQFF. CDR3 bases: TGCGCCAGCAGCCAAGAAGGGCTAGCGACCTACAATGAGCAGTTCTTC.

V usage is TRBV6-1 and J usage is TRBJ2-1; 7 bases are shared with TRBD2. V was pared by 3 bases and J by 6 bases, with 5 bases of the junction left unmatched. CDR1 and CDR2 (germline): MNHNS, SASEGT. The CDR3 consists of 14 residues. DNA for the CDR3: TGTGCCAGCAGTGACCCGACGGGGGGCAATGAGCAGTTCTTC. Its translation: CASSDPTGGNEQFF.

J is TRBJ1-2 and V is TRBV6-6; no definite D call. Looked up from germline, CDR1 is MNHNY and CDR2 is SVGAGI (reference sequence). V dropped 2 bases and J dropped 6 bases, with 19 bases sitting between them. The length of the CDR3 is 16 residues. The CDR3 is CASSYGEAPSLHGYTF. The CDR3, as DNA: TGTGCCAGCAGTTACGGGGAAGCCCCCTCTCTCCATGGCTACACCTTC.

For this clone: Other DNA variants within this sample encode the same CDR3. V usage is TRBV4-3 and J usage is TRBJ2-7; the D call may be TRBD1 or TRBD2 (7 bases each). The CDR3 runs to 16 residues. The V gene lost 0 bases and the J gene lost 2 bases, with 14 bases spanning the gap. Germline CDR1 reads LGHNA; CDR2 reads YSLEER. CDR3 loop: CASSQDLRGGTYEQYF. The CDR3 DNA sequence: TGCGCCAGCAGCCAAGATCTCAGGGGGGGAACCTACGAGCAGTACTTC.

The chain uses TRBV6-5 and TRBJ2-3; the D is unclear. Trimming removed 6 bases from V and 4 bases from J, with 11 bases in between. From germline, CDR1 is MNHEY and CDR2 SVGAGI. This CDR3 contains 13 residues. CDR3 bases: TGTGCCAGCAGACCAGCCGACTCAGATACGCAGTATTTT. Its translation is CASRPADSDTQYF.

CDR3 amino acids: CASSLRGTANTEAFF. The CDR3 bases are TGTGCCAGCAGCCTTCGGGGGACCGCGAACACTGAAGCTTTCTTT. J is TRBJ1-1 and V is TRBV9; perhaps TRBD1 as D (5 bases). Trimming stripped 4 bases from V and 1 base from J, with 14 bases between. The CDR3 covers 15 residues. Germline lookup yields CDR1 SGDLS and CDR2 YYNGEE.

Here the CDR3 DNA reads TGTGCCAGCAGCTTAGAGGCAGATAACTATGGCTACACCTTC. The encoded protein is CASSLEADNYGYTF. This sequence joins TRBV7-9 and TRBJ1-2; D remains unclear. This CDR3 spans 14 amino acids. Trimming stripped 1 base from V and 1 base from J, with 7 bases between. The germline V gene has CDR1 SEHNR and CDR2 FQNEAQ (reference sequence). The whole variable domain, remainder taken from reference TRBV7-9 and TRBJ1-2, is DTGVSQNPRHKITKRGQNVTFRCDPISEHNRLYWYRQTLGQGPEFLTYFQNEAQLEKSRLLSDRFSAERPKGSFSTLEIQRTEQGDSAMYLCASSLEADNYGYTFGSGTRLTVV.

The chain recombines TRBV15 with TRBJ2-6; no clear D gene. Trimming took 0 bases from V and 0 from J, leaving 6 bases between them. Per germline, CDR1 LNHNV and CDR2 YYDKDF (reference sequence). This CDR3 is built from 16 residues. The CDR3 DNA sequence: TGTGCCACCAGCAGAGATAAGGGCTCTGGGGCCAACGTCCTGACTTTC. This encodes CATSRDKGSGANVLTF. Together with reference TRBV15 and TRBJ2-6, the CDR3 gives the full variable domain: DAMVIQNPRYQVTQFGKPVTLSCSQTLNHNVMYWYQQKSSQAPKLLFHYYDKDFNNEADTPDNFQSRRPNTSFCFLDIRSPGLGDTAMYLCATSRDKGSGANVLTFGAGSRLTVL.

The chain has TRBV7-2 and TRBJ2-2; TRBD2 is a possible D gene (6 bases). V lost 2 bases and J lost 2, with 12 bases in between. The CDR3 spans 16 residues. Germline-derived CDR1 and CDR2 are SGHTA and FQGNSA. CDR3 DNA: TGTGCCAGCAGCTTAATCGGGGGAAGTAACACCGGGGAGCTGTTTTTT. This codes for CASSLIGGSNTGELFF.

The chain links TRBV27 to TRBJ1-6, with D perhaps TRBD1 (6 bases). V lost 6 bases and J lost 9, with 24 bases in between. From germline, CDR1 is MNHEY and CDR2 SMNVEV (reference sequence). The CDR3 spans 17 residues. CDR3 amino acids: CASRFTGTPIGSSPLHF. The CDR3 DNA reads TGTGCCAGCAGATTTACCGGGACACCAATTGGGAGTTCACCCCTCCACTTT.

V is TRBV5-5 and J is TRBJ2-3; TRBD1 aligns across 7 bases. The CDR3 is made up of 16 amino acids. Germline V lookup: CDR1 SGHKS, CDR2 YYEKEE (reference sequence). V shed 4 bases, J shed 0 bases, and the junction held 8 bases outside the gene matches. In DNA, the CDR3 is TGTGCCAGCAGCCGAGGGGACAGCCCTAGCACAGATACGCAGTATTTT. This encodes CASSRGDSPSTDTQYF.

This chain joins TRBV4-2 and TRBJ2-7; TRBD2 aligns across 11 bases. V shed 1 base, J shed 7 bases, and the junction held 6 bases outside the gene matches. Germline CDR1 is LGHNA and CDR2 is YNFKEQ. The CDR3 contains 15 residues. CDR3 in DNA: TGTGCCAGCAGCCAAGGGGCTAGCGGGGGGAAAGAGCAGTACTTC. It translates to CASSQGASGGKEQYF.

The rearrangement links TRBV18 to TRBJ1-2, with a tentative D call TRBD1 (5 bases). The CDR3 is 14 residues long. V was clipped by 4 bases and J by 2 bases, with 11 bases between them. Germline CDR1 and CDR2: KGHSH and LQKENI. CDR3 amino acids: CASSLQETNYGYTF. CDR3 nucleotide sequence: TGTGCCAGCTCACTACAGGAGACAAACTATGGCTACACCTTC.

The CDR3 loop reads CASSLAGPTANEKLFF. For the CDR3, the DNA is TGTGCCAGCTCACTCGCCGGGCCGACGGCTAATGAAAAACTGTTTTTT. The V call is TRBV18, the J call TRBJ1-4, with D uncertain. Between the trimmed V and J ends, which lost 4 bases and 3 bases, there was a span of 15 bases. Per germline, CDR1 KGHSH and CDR2 LQKENI. The CDR3 is 16 amino acids.